These T cell receptor beta chains were read from a single sample in a study of graft-versus-host responses after intestinal transplantation. Only in-frame clones appear in the TCRdb table, and some are missing; sequencing was by immunoSEQ multiplex PCR. The sample contains about 12,000 clones, 35% of which appear only once. The material sequenced was alloreactive CD8+ T cells from a mixed lymphocyte reaction culture, taken before intestinal transplant. The receptors shown here come from a human patient who received an intestinal transplant. The CDR3 runs from the conserved cysteine through the conserved F or W. Each record gives: clone size, CDR3 length, V gene, J gene, D gene, CDR3 DNA, CDR3 protein. The D gene is left open where the match is weak. Not every row has a clone size; where given, it reads once, few, many or a size class.

few	13	TRBV9	TRBJ2-1	.	TGTGCCAGCAGCCCTCGACTAGTACATGAGCAGTTCTTC	CASSPRLVHEQFF
.	14	TRBV6-1	TRBJ2-7	TRBD1	TGTGCCAGCAGTGAACAGGGGGCGGGGTACGAGCAGTACTTC	CASSEQGAGYEQYF
.	13	TRBV27	TRBJ2-7	.	TGTGCCAGCAGTGAGCTAGGGGCCTACGAGCAGTACTTC	CASSELGAYEQYF
.	15	TRBV27	TRBJ1-5	.	TGTGCCAGCAGTTTAAGTCGGTATAGCAATCAGCCCCAGCATTTT	CASSLSRYSNQPQHF
few	15	TRBV7-9	TRBJ2-5	.	TGTGCCAGCAGCTTAGTGGGGGGCGGCCTGAAGACCCAGTACTTC	CASSLVGGGLKTQYF
few	14	TRBV2	TRBJ1-5	.	TGTGCCAGCCAGGGACTCTATAGCAATCAGCCCCAGCATTTT	CASQGLYSNQPQHF
few	16	TRBV29-1	TRBJ2-1	.	TGCAGCGTTGAGCTTGGGGGGCCAGTAGGTTTAATTCGGCAGTTCTTC	CSVELGGPVGLIRQFF
once	16	TRBV28	TRBJ1-4	.	TGTGCCAGCAGTCCGCTTTCCGAGGTACGCGTAGAAAAACTGTTTTTT	CASSPLSEVRVEKLFF
.	14	TRBV28	TRBJ1-2	.	TGTGCCAGCAGTTTATTAAGCAGGGGCTATGGCTACACCTTC	CASSLLSRGYGYTF
.	14	TRBV27	TRBJ2-2	.	TGTGCCAGCAGCTGGGGGCAGAACACCGGGGAGCTGTTTTTT	CASSWGQNTGELFF
.	15	TRBV6-5	TRBJ1-2	TRBD1	TGTGCCAGCAGTTACGATACAGGGGGCAATGATGGCTACACCTTC	CASSYDTGGNDGYTF
.	15	TRBV6-5	TRBJ1-1	.	TGTGCCAGCAGTTACTCCCTGGGACAGAACACTGAAGCTTTCTTT	CASSYSLGQNTEAFF
.	15	TRBV4-1	TRBJ2-5	.	TGCGCCAGCAGCCAAGATCGGGTTAGCGGAGAGACCCAGTACTTC	CASSQDRVSGETQYF
.	12	TRBV19	TRBJ2-1	.	TGTGCCAGTAAAGTCCCCGGAACCGAGCAGTTCTTC	CASKVPGTEQFF
.	16	TRBV4-2	TRBJ1-5	.	TGTGCCAGCAGTCCCGACAGTTCCTATAGCAATCAGCCCCAGCATTTT	CASSPDSSYSNQPQHF
few	14	TRBV21-1	TRBJ2-3	.	TGTGCCAGCAGCCCCCGGGGCCCCACAGATACGCAGTATTTT	CASSPRGPTDTQYF
.	14	TRBV27	TRBJ1-6	.	TGTGCCAGCAGTTATGGGAGGGGAGCGTCACCCCTCCACTTT	CASSYGRGASPLHF
.	13	TRBV29-1	TRBJ2-7	TRBD1	TGCAGCGTTGGGTGGCAGGGGGCCTACGAGCAGTACTTC	CSVGWQGAYEQYF
.	13	TRBV5-4	TRBJ2-7	.	TGTGCCAGCACCTTTGGGATTGTCTACGAGCAGTACTTC	CASTFGIVYEQYF
.	16	TRBV19	TRBJ2-1	.	TGTGCCAGTAGTCCGACGGGGAGCGGAGCCTACAATGAGCAGTTCTTC	CASSPTGSGAYNEQFF
.	14	TRBV7-6	TRBJ1-4	TRBD1	TGTGCCAGCAGCTTAGGTCCCGGGACAGTTAAACTGTTTTTT	CASSLGPGTVKLFF
.	17	TRBV29-1	TRBJ2-1	TRBD2	TGCAGCGTCCACGGGGCTACTAGCGGGAGGTCCGGGAATGAGCAGTTCTTC	CSVHGATSGRSGNEQFF
.	13	TRBV27	TRBJ2-7	.	TGTGCCAGCAGTTTAACGGCGACCTACGAGCAGTACTTC	CASSLTATYEQYF
.	13	TRBV2	TRBJ1-5	.	TGTGCCAGCAGAGGGGACGACAATCAGCCCCAGCATTTT	CASRGDDNQPQHF
few	14	TRBV27	TRBJ2-7	.	TGTGCCAGCAGCTACTCCGCGAGTCCCTACGAGCAGTACTTC	CASSYSASPYEQYF
few	12	TRBV6-6	TRBJ1-1	.	TGTGCCAGCAGTTACCTAGCCAGAGAAGCTTTCTTT	CASSYLAREAFF
.	12	TRBV7-4	TRBJ1-4	TRBD1	TGTGCCAGCAGCTTAAAAAGGACAGGGCTGTTTTTT	CASSLKRTGLFF
medium-sized	14	TRBV5-1	TRBJ2-7	.	TGCGCCAGCAGCCTCGGGACTGGGACCTACGAGCAGTACTTC	CASSLGTGTYEQYF
.	13	TRBV9	TRBJ2-7	.	TGTGCCAGCAGCGTAGACCAGAGCTACGAGCAGTACTTC	CASSVDQSYEQYF
.	14	TRBV29-1	TRBJ2-1	.	TGCAGCGCCCCTCTGGGCGTGGGGGCCAATGAGCAGTTCTTC	CSAPLGVGANEQFF